The 16 T cell receptor beta chains below come from one sample, sequenced in a study of blood T cell repertoires in COVID-19. Assay used: immunoSEQ multiplex PCR; TCRdb lists only in-frame clones, some missing. The repertoire holds around 270,000 clones, with roughly 84% as singletons. The sample comprised peripheral blood. The receptors derive from a woman between 35 and 50 years old who had recovered from COVID-19.

The chain employs TRBV7-6 and TRBJ1-5, with D uncertain. V lost 2 bases and J lost 8, with 7 bases in between. Germline V gives CDR1 SGHVS, CDR2 FNYEAQ. This CDR3 region has 12 residues. CDR3 in amino acids: CASSLRGKPQHF. The DNA for the CDR3 is TGTGCCAGCAGCTTACGAGGGAAGCCCCAGCATTTT.

The chain employs TRBV10-3 and TRBJ2-7; 8 bases fit TRBD2. CDR1 ENHRY and CDR2 SYGVKD come from the germline V gene. The length of the CDR3 is 14 residues. V was pared by 4 bases and J by 2 bases, with 4 bases of the junction left unmatched. The CDR3 DNA reads as TGTGCCATCAGTGCCTCGGGACTAGCCTACGAGCAGTACTTC. The encoded protein is CAISASGLAYEQYF.

The chain is built from TRBV20-1 and TRBJ1-2; weak D call: TRBD1 (6 bases). Germline values: CDR1 DFQATT, CDR2 SNEGSKA (reference sequence). The CDR3 runs 11 residues. Trimming left V 6 bases short and J 8 bases short, with 13 bases between. CDR3 residues: CSAHRVGGYTF. The CDR3 DNA reads as TGCAGTGCGCACAGGGTAGGCGGCTACACCTTC.

The chain recombines TRBV28 with TRBJ1-1; D perhaps matches TRBD1 (6 bases). V lost 10 bases and J 6 bases, leaving 15 bases between the germline ends. The CDR3 has 12 amino acids. CDR1 MDHEN and CDR2 SYDVKM come from the germline V gene. The CDR3 loop reads CATQGGAAEAFF. CDR3 sequence (DNA): TGTGCCACCCAAGGGGGGGCAGCTGAAGCTTTCTTT.

The chain recombines TRBV18 with TRBJ1-4; no clear D. V was pared by 6 bases and J by 2 bases, with 7 bases between. This CDR3 spans 13 amino acids. Germline V gene sequence: CDR1 KGHSH, CDR2 LQKENI. CDR3 amino acids: CASSRSTNEKLFF. Here the CDR3 DNA reads TGTGCCAGCTCGCGGTCGACTAATGAAAAACTGTTTTTT.

The rearrangement uses TRBV14 and TRBJ1-4; 9 bases line up with TRBD1. This CDR3 has 14 amino acids. Per germline, CDR1 SGHDN and CDR2 FVKESK. Unmatched junction bases numbered 4, after V lost 4 bases and J lost 7 bases. The CDR3 region is CASSRGQGIEKLFF. DNA of the CDR3: TGTGCCAGCAGCCGAGGACAGGGGATTGAAAAACTGTTTTTT.

This clone was counted once. The chain is built from TRBV12-3 or TRBV12-4 and TRBJ2-7; the D gene is possibly TRBD2 (5 bases). V was cut by 0 bases and J by 5 bases, with 8 bases left in between. The CDR3 is 13 residues long. CDR3: CASSLARVDEQYF. The CDR3 coding sequence is TGTGCCAGCAGTTTAGCGAGGGTTGACGAGCAGTACTTC.

The chain carries TRBV28 and TRBJ1-2; 7 positions agree with TRBD1. Germline lookup yields CDR1 MDHEN and CDR2 SYDVKM. The CDR3 is made up of 14 amino acids. The J segment lost 4 bases and the V segment lost 5 bases, leaving 7 bases of the junction unmatched. This chain's CDR3 is CASSVTGAPYGYTF. CDR3 bases: TGTGCCAGCAGTGTCACAGGGGCACCCTATGGCTACACCTTC.

The chain joins TRBV19 to TRBJ2-1; the match to TRBD2 covers 7 bases. This CDR3 region has 15 residues. Trimming took 3 bases from V and 3 from J; bases not matched to a gene: 5. Germline CDR1 LNHDA, CDR2 SQIVND (reference sequence). The CDR3 nucleotides read TGTGCCAGTAGTATCGGGGGGTTTTACTACAATGAGCAGTTCTTC. This translates into CASSIGGFYYNEQFF.

The rearrangement uses TRBV16 and TRBJ1-6; possibly TRBD1 for D (5 bases). With 2 bases removed from V and 4 bases from J, the gap between germline ends came to 9 bases. Germline-derived CDR1 and CDR2 are KGHSY and FQNENV. The CDR3 consists of 15 residues. Here the CDR3 DNA reads TGTGCCAGCAGCCAAGGGGCGGGATATAATTCACCCCTCCACTTT. Encoded protein: CASSQGAGYNSPLHF.

The chain couples TRBV28 to TRBJ2-3, with 7 bases identical to TRBD1. The CDR3 covers 15 residues. In germline, CDR1 is MDHEN, CDR2 SYDVKM. V gave up 2 bases and J gave up 5 bases; unmatched junction bases: 7. The CDR3 region is CASSLLGQGVDTQYF. CDR3 sequence (DNA): TGTGCCAGCAGTTTACTCGGGCAGGGGGTAGATACGCAGTATTTT.

The chain joins TRBV6-7 to TRBJ2-7, with D tentatively TRBD1 (8 bases). TRBV6-7 carries the ORF label, with uncertain function. The CDR3 consists of 13 residues. The ends were cut back, 8 bases at V and 2 bases at J, with 13 bases in the middle. The CDR3 reads CASGGDRTYEQYF. The CDR3 DNA reads as TGTGCCAGCGGGGGGGACAGGACCTACGAGCAGTACTTC.

Only a few counts were recorded for this clone. This sample also contains other DNA sequences that code for the same CDR3. This sequence joins TRBV7-9 and TRBJ2-7; possible D gene TRBD2, 5 bases. The CDR3 runs to 15 residues. Germline assignment: CDR1 SEHNR and CDR2 FQNEAQ (reference sequence). The germline V and J ends were trimmed by 5 bases and 0 bases, with 14 bases remaining between them. CDR3 DNA sequence: TGTGCCAGCAGCCACCGGGGAAGTGGCTCCTACGAGCAGTACTTC. It specifies CASSHRGSGSYEQYF.

This clone was seen more than once but under ten times. This chain connects TRBV5-6 to TRBJ1-6; TRBD1 is a possible D gene (6 bases). Trimming stripped 4 bases from V and 6 bases from J, with 14 bases between. This CDR3 region has 15 residues. Per the germline V gene, CDR1 is SGHDT and CDR2 is YYEEEE. This chain's CDR3 is CASSLQGWGNSPLHF. As DNA, the CDR3 is TGTGCCAGCAGCCTACAGGGATGGGGTAATTCACCCCTCCACTTT.

The chain links TRBV12-5 to TRBJ2-2; 10 bases are shared with TRBD2. CDR3 length: 20 amino acids. The J segment lost 5 bases and the V segment lost 3 bases, leaving 18 bases of the junction unmatched. Germline-derived CDR1 and CDR2 are LGHNT and FRNRAP. The CDR3 DNA reads TGTGCTAGTGGTTTCTCGACAGGAGCTCTAGCGGGGGAAGAGACCGGGGAGCTGTTTTTT. Residues: CASGFSTGALAGEETGELFF.

The rearrangement joins TRBV11-2 to TRBJ2-7, with D possibly TRBD2 on 6 matching bases. The CDR3 sequence is 14 residues long. Germline CDR1 reads SGHAT; CDR2 reads FQNNGV. The germline V and J ends were trimmed by 1 base and 7 bases, with 14 bases remaining between them. CDR3 amino acids: CASSLGGESWEQYF. For the CDR3, the DNA is TGTGCCAGCAGCTTAGGGGGGGAATCCTGGGAGCAGTACTTC.